This T cell receptor (beta chain) derives from a study of OX40 agonist ivuxolimab in advanced cancers. At the level of the whole study: Ivuxolimab, which targeted the costimulatory receptor OX40 (CD134), was an agonistic, fully human IgG2 monoclonal antibody. Intravenous ivuxolimab was administered to patients every 2 weeks at six dose levels: 0.01, 0.1, 0.3, 1.5, 3 and 10 mg/kg. Among the roughly 52 dose-escalation patients, roughly 20 had hepatocellular carcinoma, 15 or so melanoma, 9 renal cell carcinoma and 9 head and neck cancer. In the dose-escalation cohort, around four fifths of patients were male, and the mean age was approximately 60 years, with a range of about 20 to 90. Patients were allowed to have had prior anti-PD-1, anti-PD-L1 or anti-CTLA-4 therapy, and roughly two fifths of the dose-escalation patients had been treated with checkpoint inhibitors. Partial responses occurred in three dose-escalation patients, of whom one had hepatocellular carcinoma and two had cutaneous melanoma. Peripheral TCRbeta sequencing aimed to test whether ivuxolimab altered TCR sequence diversity and caused clonal T-cell expansion. The paper covers the monotherapy dose-escalation part of the phase I ivuxolimab trial, which included N of about 50 patients.

To sequence the TCRbeta CDR3 region, genomic DNA was isolated from the sorted cells. TCRbeta CDR3 regions were sequenced using the immunoSEQ Assay. TCRdb provides this immuneACCESS table in a form limited to in-frame rearrangements. Some clones are lacking; in checked studies, under half of them reflect an unresolved V gene, and why the rest are absent is not known. The sample contains 55,000 to 65,000 clones, about nine tenths of them found a single time. Clones ranked in the top ten supply 0.76% of the sample. In the case of this clone: The antigen it binds to is not known. One junction end does not reproduce the germline sequence, and a read error may be involved.

General findings and caveats noted by the study authors: Low levels of normalized T-cell clonal expansion were also seen in some patients who did not respond. At doses of 0.1 to 3.0 mg/kg, clonal expansion of both CD4+ and CD8+ blood T cells was observed from baseline to week 6. The antigen specificity of the peripheral T cells that underwent clonal expansion was not determined. In the 0.1-3.0 mg/kg groups, partial responders had among the lowest normalized peripheral clonal expansion, particularly in CD8+ T cells. After ivuxolimab, expanded clones were on average more numerous among CD8+ T cells than among CD4+ T cells.

The germline V gene (reference sequence) sets CDR1 to SSHAT and CDR2 to FNYEAQ. The CDR3, cysteine through phenylalanine, is 13 amino acids long. CDR3 DNA only is kept here, 39 bases in frame from base 1. The trial excluded patients who had a history of autoimmune disease or were on systemic immunosuppression. In every dose cohort, peripheral blood was drawn for TCR sequencing at baseline, cycle 4 day 1, and cycle 7 day 1. Samples were obtained from an open-label, multicenter, first-in-human phase I dose-escalation trial of ivuxolimab. The trial enrolled adults with locally advanced or metastatic head and neck squamous cell, hepatocellular, melanoma or renal cell carcinoma. CD4+ and CD8+ T cells were sorted separately from peripheral blood before TCR sequencing.

This sequence uses TRBV7-7 and TRBJ2-1, with the D gene not clear enough to name. The receptor comes from an adult with an advanced solid tumor such as melanoma, head and neck, liver or kidney cancer. Material: CD4+ or CD8+ T cells sorted from blood, obtained in a trial of the OX40 agonist ivuxolimab. The DNA sequence is given as TGTGCTAGCAGCTTAGAGGTAAACAATGAGCAGTTCTTC. The encoded protein is CASSLEVNNEQFF.